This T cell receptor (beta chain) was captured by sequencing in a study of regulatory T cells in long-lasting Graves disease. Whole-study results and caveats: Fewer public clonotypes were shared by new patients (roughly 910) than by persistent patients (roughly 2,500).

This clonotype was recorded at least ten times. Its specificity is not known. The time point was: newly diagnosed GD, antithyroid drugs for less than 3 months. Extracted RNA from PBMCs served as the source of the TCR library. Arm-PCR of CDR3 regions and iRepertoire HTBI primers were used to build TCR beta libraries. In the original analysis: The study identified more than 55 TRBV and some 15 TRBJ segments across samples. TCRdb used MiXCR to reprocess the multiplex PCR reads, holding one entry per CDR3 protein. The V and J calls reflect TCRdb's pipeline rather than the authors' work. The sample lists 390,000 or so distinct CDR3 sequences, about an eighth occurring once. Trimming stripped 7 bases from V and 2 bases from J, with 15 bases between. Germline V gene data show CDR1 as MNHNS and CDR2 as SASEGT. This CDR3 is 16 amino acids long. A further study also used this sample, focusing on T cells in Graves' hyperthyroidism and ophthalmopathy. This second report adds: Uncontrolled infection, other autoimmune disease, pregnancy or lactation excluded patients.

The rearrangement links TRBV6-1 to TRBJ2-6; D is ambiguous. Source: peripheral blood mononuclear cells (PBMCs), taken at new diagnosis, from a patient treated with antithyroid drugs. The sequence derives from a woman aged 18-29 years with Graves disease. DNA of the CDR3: TGTGCCAGCACTCTTGGAGCTTACGCTGGGGCCAACGTCCTGACTTTC. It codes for CASTLGAYAGANVLTF.